A selection of T cell receptor beta chains follows, all from one sample in a study of cytomegalovirus exposure and HLA in healthy donors. Assay used: immunoSEQ multiplex PCR; TCRdb lists only in-frame clones, some missing. The sample has around 180,000 clones, under 90% seen once. Material for sequencing was PBMCs. The receptors were gathered from a man aged 18 to 29 in good health and CMV-seronegative. Each CDR3 is given with its conserved first and last residue. The order of the fields is J gene, D gene, clone size, V gene, CDR3 DNA, CDR3 protein. D genes are given only for firm matches. Clone size is shown for a subset of rows, as once, few, many or a class of expanded clone.

j_call: TRBJ2-7
d_call: TRBD2
clone_size: -
v_call: TRBV27
cdr3_nt: TGTGCCAGCAGTCCCGCAACTAGCGGCACCTTTCTTTCTAAGCAGTACTTC
cdr3_aa: CASSPATSGTFLSKQYF

j_call: TRBJ1-2
d_call: -
clone_size: once
v_call: TRBV29-1
cdr3_nt: TGCAGCGTTGAAGGCGGGACGTCAGAGTTAATTCATGGCTACACCTTC
cdr3_aa: CSVEGGTSELIHGYTF

j_call: TRBJ2-2
d_call: TRBD2
clone_size: -
v_call: TRBV12-5
cdr3_nt: TGTGCTAGTGGTTTGCGGGGGGGCACCGGGGAGCTGTTTTTT
cdr3_aa: CASGLRGGTGELFF

j_call: TRBJ2-3
d_call: TRBD1
clone_size: -
v_call: TRBV5-1
cdr3_nt: TGCGCCAGCAGCTTGGGGGACAGTCCAGATACGCAGTATTTT
cdr3_aa: CASSLGDSPDTQYF

j_call: TRBJ2-1
d_call: TRBD1
clone_size: -
v_call: TRBV19
cdr3_nt: TGTGCCAGTAGCAGGGGACAGGATTTATACAATGAGCAGTTCTTC
cdr3_aa: CASSRGQDLYNEQFF

j_call: TRBJ1-2
d_call: -
clone_size: once
v_call: TRBV7-3
cdr3_nt: TGTGCCAGCAGCTTATCGGGTGGGGGGACGGCTACAAATGGCTACACCTTC
cdr3_aa: CASSLSGGGTATNGYTF

j_call: TRBJ1-5
d_call: -
clone_size: once
v_call: TRBV4-1
cdr3_nt: TGCGCCAGCAGCCATGGGGACTTAAACAATCAGCCCCAGCATTTT
cdr3_aa: CASSHGDLNNQPQHF

j_call: TRBJ2-1
d_call: TRBD2
clone_size: -
v_call: TRBV7-2
cdr3_nt: TGTGCCAGCAGCTTAACAACACTAGCGGGACTATACAATGAGCAGTTCTTC
cdr3_aa: CASSLTTLAGLYNEQFF

j_call: TRBJ1-2
d_call: -
clone_size: -
v_call: TRBV16
cdr3_nt: TGTGCCAGCAGCCAATCACGGGTAACGGGTAATGGCTACACCTTC
cdr3_aa: CASSQSRVTGNGYTF

j_call: TRBJ2-1
d_call: TRBD1
clone_size: -
v_call: TRBV30
cdr3_nt: TGTGCCTGGAGTTGGGGACAGGGAACGGCTAATGAGCAGTTCTTC
cdr3_aa: CAWSWGQGTANEQFF

j_call: TRBJ2-1
d_call: TRBD2
clone_size: -
v_call: TRBV19
cdr3_nt: TGTGCCAGTAGTCAAGCGGGAGCCCACTTATACAATGAGCAGTTCTTC
cdr3_aa: CASSQAGAHLYNEQFF

j_call: TRBJ1-4
d_call: TRBD1
clone_size: -
v_call: TRBV28
cdr3_nt: TGTGCCAGCACCGGAGGACAGGGGAATGAAAAACTGTTTTTT
cdr3_aa: CASTGGQGNEKLFF

j_call: TRBJ2-1
d_call: -
clone_size: once
v_call: TRBV7-6
cdr3_nt: TGTGCCGCGCAGGGTTATAACAATGAGCAGTTCTTC
cdr3_aa: CAAQGYNNEQFF

j_call: TRBJ2-7
d_call: -
clone_size: -
v_call: TRBV5-8
cdr3_nt: TGTGCCAGCAGCTTAGCCCGCTACGAGCAGTACTTC
cdr3_aa: CASSLARYEQYF

j_call: TRBJ1-6
d_call: -
clone_size: -
v_call: TRBV19
cdr3_nt: TGTGCCAGTAGTACCTCTATGGGCCCATATTCACCCCTCCACTTT
cdr3_aa: CASSTSMGPYSPLHF

j_call: TRBJ2-3
d_call: -
clone_size: -
v_call: TRBV5-1
cdr3_nt: TGCGCCAGCAGCTTGGCCCAGGGTGCCCCCACAGATACGCAGTATTTT
cdr3_aa: CASSLAQGAPTDTQYF

j_call: TRBJ1-2
d_call: -
clone_size: -
v_call: TRBV5-1
cdr3_nt: TGCGCCAGCAGCTTGGCCAGGGCCATTGACCAATTCTATGGCTACACCTTC
cdr3_aa: CASSLARAIDQFYGYTF

j_call: TRBJ1-2
d_call: TRBD1
clone_size: -
v_call: TRBV7-2
cdr3_nt: TGTGCCAGCAGCCCCTACAGGGGAGAAATGGGCTATGGCTACACCTTC
cdr3_aa: CASSPYRGEMGYGYTF

j_call: TRBJ2-7
d_call: -
clone_size: -
v_call: TRBV5-5
cdr3_nt: TGTGCCAGCAGCTTCGGATGGCACGGGGGTCAATCCTACGAGCAGTACTTC
cdr3_aa: CASSFGWHGGQSYEQYF

j_call: TRBJ2-3
d_call: TRBD2
clone_size: -
v_call: TRBV5-4
cdr3_nt: TGTGCCAGCAGCCCCGGACTAGGCCCAGATACGCAGTATTTT
cdr3_aa: CASSPGLGPDTQYF

j_call: TRBJ2-5
d_call: -
clone_size: -
v_call: TRBV5-1
cdr3_nt: TGCGCCAGCAGCTTGGCCCCAACGGGGGAGACCCAGTACTTC
cdr3_aa: CASSLAPTGETQYF

j_call: TRBJ2-7
d_call: TRBD1
clone_size: -
v_call: TRBV7-9
cdr3_nt: TGTGCCAGCAGCTTAGATCAGGGACAGGCACTCTACGAGCAGTACTTC
cdr3_aa: CASSLDQGQALYEQYF

j_call: TRBJ2-1
d_call: TRBD1
clone_size: -
v_call: TRBV27
cdr3_nt: TGTGCCAGCTGCACCGGGACAGTCGTTTGCAGGCAGTTCTTC
cdr3_aa: CASCTGTVVCRQFF

j_call: TRBJ1-2
d_call: -
clone_size: -
v_call: TRBV5-4
cdr3_nt: TGTGCCAGCAGCTTGGCCACGGGGGGTGTGGGCTACACCTTC
cdr3_aa: CASSLATGGVGYTF

j_call: TRBJ1-2
d_call: -
clone_size: -
v_call: TRBV6-1
cdr3_nt: TGTGCCAGCAGGAGGGGGTCATATGGCTACACCTTC
cdr3_aa: CASRRGSYGYTF

j_call: TRBJ2-7
d_call: TRBD2
clone_size: -
v_call: TRBV19
cdr3_nt: TGTGCCAGCAAGCCTAGCGGGAGGCCCTCCTACGAGCAGTACTTC
cdr3_aa: CASKPSGRPSYEQYF

j_call: TRBJ2-1
d_call: -
clone_size: -
v_call: TRBV29-1
cdr3_nt: TGCAGCGTTGACCGTGTCCCCAGTTTAAATGAGCAGTTCTTC
cdr3_aa: CSVDRVPSLNEQFF

j_call: TRBJ2-1
d_call: TRBD2
clone_size: -
v_call: TRBV9
cdr3_nt: TGTGCCAGCAGCGCCGGACTAGCGGGACGAAATGAGCAGTTCTTC
cdr3_aa: CASSAGLAGRNEQFF

j_call: TRBJ2-7
d_call: TRBD2
clone_size: -
v_call: TRBV19
cdr3_nt: TGTGCCAGTAGGGATACTTCCGGGACTAGCGGCTACGAGCAGTACTTC
cdr3_aa: CASRDTSGTSGYEQYF

j_call: TRBJ1-1
d_call: -
clone_size: -
v_call: TRBV28
cdr3_nt: TGTGCCAGCAGTTTGTTGGTTTTGGGCAGGCCAAACACAAACACTGAAGCTTTCTTT
cdr3_aa: CASSLLVLGRPNTNTEAFF

j_call: TRBJ1-2
d_call: -
clone_size: -
v_call: TRBV19
cdr3_nt: TGTGCCAGTAGTATAGGGCAGATCTATGGCTACACCTTC
cdr3_aa: CASSIGQIYGYTF

j_call: TRBJ1-1
d_call: TRBD1
clone_size: -
v_call: TRBV2
cdr3_nt: TGTGCCACCTCCCGGGACAGGGGGGTTCTGATGAACACTGAAGCTTTCTTT
cdr3_aa: CATSRDRGVLMNTEAFF

j_call: TRBJ2-1
d_call: -
clone_size: -
v_call: TRBV5-1
cdr3_nt: TGCGCCAGCAGCGACTCAGGGTCCTACAATGAGCAGTTCTTC
cdr3_aa: CASSDSGSYNEQFF

j_call: TRBJ2-5
d_call: -
clone_size: -
v_call: TRBV5-1
cdr3_nt: TGCGCCAGCAGCCCCCAACAAGAGACCCAGTACTTC
cdr3_aa: CASSPQQETQYF

j_call: TRBJ1-5
d_call: -
clone_size: -
v_call: TRBV6-6
cdr3_nt: TGTGCCAGCACCACGGGTAGGGGCCGTAATCAGCCCCAGCATTTT
cdr3_aa: CASTTGRGRNQPQHF

j_call: TRBJ1-5
d_call: TRBD1
clone_size: -
v_call: TRBV15
cdr3_nt: TGTGCCACCAGCAGTAGTAGAGAGGGACAGACCAATCAGCCCCAGCATTTT
cdr3_aa: CATSSSREGQTNQPQHF

j_call: TRBJ2-5
d_call: TRBD1
clone_size: -
v_call: TRBV7-3
cdr3_nt: TGTGCCAGCAGCCCCCTTCCAGGGGGCCGGGAGACCCAGTACTTC
cdr3_aa: CASSPLPGGRETQYF

j_call: TRBJ2-3
d_call: -
clone_size: -
v_call: TRBV29-1
cdr3_nt: TGCAGCCACCTGGACAAAAATACGCAGTATTTT
cdr3_aa: CSHLDKNTQYF

j_call: TRBJ1-1
d_call: -
clone_size: -
v_call: TRBV18
cdr3_nt: TGTGCCAGCGCGATAGTCTGGACTGAAGCTTTCTTT
cdr3_aa: CASAIVWTEAFF

j_call: TRBJ1-1
d_call: -
clone_size: -
v_call: TRBV5-1
cdr3_nt: TGCGCCAGCAGCGTTGGAGCAAACACTGAAGCTTTCTTT
cdr3_aa: CASSVGANTEAFF

j_call: TRBJ2-3
d_call: TRBD2
clone_size: -
v_call: TRBV19
cdr3_nt: TGTGCCAGTAGTATGAGACTAGCGGGAGGTTCGGATACGCAGTATTTT
cdr3_aa: CASSMRLAGGSDTQYF

j_call: TRBJ2-7
d_call: TRBD2
clone_size: -
v_call: TRBV7-8
cdr3_nt: TGTGCCAGCAGCTCCTCGGGGTTCGTCGGGGGGGCTGACGAGCAGTACTTC
cdr3_aa: CASSSSGFVGGADEQYF

j_call: TRBJ1-2
d_call: -
clone_size: -
v_call: TRBV5-6
cdr3_nt: TGTGCCAGCAGCTTGGGCGGGTCAGCGCTATATGGCTACACCTTC
cdr3_aa: CASSLGGSALYGYTF

j_call: TRBJ1-1
d_call: TRBD1
clone_size: -
v_call: TRBV18
cdr3_nt: TGTGCCAGCTCACCACTTAGGCCGGGACAGTGGAATATAGCCCCGAACACTGAAGCTTTCTTT
cdr3_aa: CASSPLRPGQWNIAPNTEAFF

j_call: TRBJ2-3
d_call: TRBD1
clone_size: -
v_call: TRBV27
cdr3_nt: TGTGCCAGCAGTACTCGGGACAGGGAGGCTCCAGATACGCAGTATTTT
cdr3_aa: CASSTRDREAPDTQYF

j_call: TRBJ2-7
d_call: TRBD2
clone_size: -
v_call: TRBV5-1
cdr3_nt: TGCGCCAGCAGACTAGCGGGGGGGATCTCCTACGAGCAGTACTTC
cdr3_aa: CASRLAGGISYEQYF

j_call: TRBJ1-2
d_call: -
clone_size: -
v_call: TRBV6-5
cdr3_nt: TGTGCCAGCACTCCTCGAGGGGGAGCTAACTATGGCTACACCTTC
cdr3_aa: CASTPRGGANYGYTF

j_call: TRBJ1-6
d_call: TRBD1
clone_size: -
v_call: TRBV6-5
cdr3_nt: TGTGCCAGCAGTTACTTCGGACAGGGACCTAATTCACCCCTCCACTTT
cdr3_aa: CASSYFGQGPNSPLHF

j_call: TRBJ2-2
d_call: TRBD2
clone_size: -
v_call: TRBV4-1
cdr3_nt: TGCGCCAGCAGCCTACCGGGACTAGCCACCGGGGAGCTGTTTTTT
cdr3_aa: CASSLPGLATGELFF